The sequence of this T cell receptor beta chain was determined in a study of beta chain features in type 1 diabetes. On this clone itself: Its cognate antigen is unknown.

Study-level results: Here, the possible influence of HLA type (on TCRB rearrangement) remained unresolved. Across all four CD4+ subsets, people with type 1 diabetes showed modestly shorter TCRB CDR3s.

Expressed TCRB transcripts were sequenced because the entire RNA isolate underwent reverse transcription. Clones were sequenced by immunoSEQ multiplex PCR, and TCRdb holds only the in-frame ones, with some missing. The sample contains 150,000 to 200,000 clones, roughly 60% of which appear only once. Germline V gives CDR1 MGHRA, CDR2 YSYEKL. The CDR3 sequence is 11 residues long. The V end was cut by 3 bases, the J end by 5 bases, with 4 bases between. The rearrangement joins TRBV4-1 to TRBJ1-1; D not certain. The sequence was obtained from a man aged 25 to 40 with type 1 diabetes. The sequenced material came from naive CD4+ T cells from blood. The CDR3 DNA reads as TGCGCCAGCAGCCATGGGACTGAAGCTTTCTTT. Protein product: CASSHGTEAFF.